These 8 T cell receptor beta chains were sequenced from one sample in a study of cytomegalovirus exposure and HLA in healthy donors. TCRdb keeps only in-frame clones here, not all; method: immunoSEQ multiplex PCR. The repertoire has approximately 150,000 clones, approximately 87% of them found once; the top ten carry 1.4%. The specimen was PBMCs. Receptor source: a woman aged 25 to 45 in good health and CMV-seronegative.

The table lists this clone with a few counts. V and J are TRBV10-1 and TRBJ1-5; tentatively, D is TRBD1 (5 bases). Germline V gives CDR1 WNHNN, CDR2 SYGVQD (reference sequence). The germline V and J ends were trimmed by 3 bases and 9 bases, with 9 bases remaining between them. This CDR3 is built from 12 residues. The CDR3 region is CASSEIGAPQHF. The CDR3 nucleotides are TGCGCCAGCAGTGAAATTGGGGCGCCCCAGCATTTT.

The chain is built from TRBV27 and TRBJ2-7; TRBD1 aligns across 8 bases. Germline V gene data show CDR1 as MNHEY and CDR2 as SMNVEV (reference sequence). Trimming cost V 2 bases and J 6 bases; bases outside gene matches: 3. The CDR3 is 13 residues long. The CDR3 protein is CASSLPGGAEQYF. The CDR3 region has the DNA TGTGCCAGCAGTTTACCAGGGGGCGCCGAGCAGTACTTC.

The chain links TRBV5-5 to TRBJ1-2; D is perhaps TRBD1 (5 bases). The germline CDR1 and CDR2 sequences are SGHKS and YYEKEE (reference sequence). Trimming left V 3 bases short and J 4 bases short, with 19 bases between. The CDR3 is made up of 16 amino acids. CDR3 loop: CASSSTRDAPGYGYTF. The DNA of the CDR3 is TGTGCCAGCAGCTCAACGCGGGACGCACCCGGCTATGGCTACACCTTC. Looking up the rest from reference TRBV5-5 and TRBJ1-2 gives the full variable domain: DAGVTQSPTHLIKTRGQQVTLRCSPISGHKSVSWYQQVLGQGPQFIFQYYEKEERGRGNFPDRFSARQFPNYSSELNVNALLLGDSALYLCASSSTRDAPGYGYTFGSGTRLTVV.

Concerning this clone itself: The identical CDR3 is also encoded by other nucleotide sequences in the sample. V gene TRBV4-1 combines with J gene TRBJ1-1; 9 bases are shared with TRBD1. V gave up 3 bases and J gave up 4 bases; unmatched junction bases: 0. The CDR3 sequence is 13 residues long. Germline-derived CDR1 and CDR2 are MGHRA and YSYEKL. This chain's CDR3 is CASSQDRGTEAFF. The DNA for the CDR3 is TGCGCCAGCAGCCAGGACAGGGGCACTGAAGCTTTCTTT.

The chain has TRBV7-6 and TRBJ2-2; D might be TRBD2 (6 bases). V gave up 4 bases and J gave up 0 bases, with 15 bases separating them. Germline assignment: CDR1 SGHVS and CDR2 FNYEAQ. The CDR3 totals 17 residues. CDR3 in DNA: TGTGCCAGCAGCTCGGACGGGGGTAGCCCGAACACCGGGGAGCTGTTTTTT. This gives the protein CASSSDGGSPNTGELFF.

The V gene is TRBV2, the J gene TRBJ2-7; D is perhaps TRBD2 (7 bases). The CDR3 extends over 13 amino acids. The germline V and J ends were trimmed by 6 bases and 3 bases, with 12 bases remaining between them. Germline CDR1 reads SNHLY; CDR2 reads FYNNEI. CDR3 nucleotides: TGTGCCAGCAGGTGGGGGGGGCTCTACGAGCAGTACTTC. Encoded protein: CASRWGGLYEQYF.

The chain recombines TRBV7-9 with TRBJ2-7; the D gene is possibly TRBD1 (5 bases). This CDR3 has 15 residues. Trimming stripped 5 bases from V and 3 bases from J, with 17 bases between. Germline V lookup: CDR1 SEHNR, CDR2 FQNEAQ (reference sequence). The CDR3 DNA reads TGTGCCAGCAGCCCCCCTCCGGGCCAGGGCTACGAGCAGTACTTC. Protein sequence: CASSPPPGQGYEQYF. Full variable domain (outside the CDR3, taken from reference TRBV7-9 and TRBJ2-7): DTGVSQNPRHKITKRGQNVTFRCDPISEHNRLYWYRQTLGQGPEFLTYFQNEAQLEKSRLLSDRFSAERPKGSFSTLEIQRTEQGDSAMYLCASSPPPGQGYEQYFGPGTRLTVT.

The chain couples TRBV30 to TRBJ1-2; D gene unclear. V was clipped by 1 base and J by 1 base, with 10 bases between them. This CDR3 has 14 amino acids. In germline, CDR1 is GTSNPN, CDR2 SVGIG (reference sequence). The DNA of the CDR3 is TGTGCCTGGAGTGCCTCAGGAAATAACTATGGCTACACCTTC. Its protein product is CAWSASGNNYGYTF.